These 19 T cell receptor beta chains came from one sample sequenced in a study of long-term antiretroviral therapy in people with HIV. Sequencing used immunoSEQ v3.0 at survey level. Profiled with immunoSEQ multiplex PCR; TCRdb holds only in-frame clones, not every one. The repertoire has nearly 20,000 clones, 80% of them found once; the top ten carry around 10%. This specimen was unsorted PBMCs, taken 0.2 years after starting antiretroviral therapy. All receptors come from a woman between 40 and 50 years old with HIV.

This clone is classed as medium-sized. The gene calls are TRBV18 and TRBJ1-2, with TRBD1 as a possible D gene (6 bases). The CDR3 sequence is 17 residues long. V lost 1 base and J lost 2, with 17 bases in between. Germline CDR1 reads KGHSH; CDR2 reads LQKENI. CDR3 sequence (DNA): TGTGCCAGCTCACCACGGGCAGGTCAGGGGCGGAACTATGGCTACACCTTC. The encoded protein is CASSPRAGQGRNYGYTF. The full variable domain, completed using reference TRBV18 and TRBJ1-2, is NAGVMQNPRHLVRRRGQEARLRCSPMKGHSHVYWYRQLPEEGLKFMVYLQKENIIDESGMPKERFSAEFPKEGPSILRIQQVVRGDSAAYFCASSPRAGQGRNYGYTFGSGTRLTVV.

The chain employs TRBV30 and TRBJ2-7; no clear D. V was clipped by 0 bases and J by 3 bases, with 9 bases between them. Germline CDR1 and CDR2: GTSNPN and SVGIG (reference sequence). CDR3 length: 13 amino acids. The CDR3 DNA reads TGTGCCTGGAGTGTAGGTGCAGGCTACGAGCAGTACTTC. Translation: CAWSVGAGYEQYF.

The J gene is TRBJ2-7, the V gene TRBV4-3; possibly TRBD1 or TRBD2 for D (5 bases each). This CDR3 comprises 14 residues. Germline V gives CDR1 LGHNA, CDR2 YSLEER. The germline V and J ends were trimmed by 1 base and 4 bases, with 11 bases remaining between them. The CDR3 DNA reads as TGCGCCAGCAGCCAAGGGGGGTATTCGTACGAGCAGTACTTC. Its protein product is CASSQGGYSYEQYF.

The chain uses TRBV7-2 and TRBJ2-7; 7 nucleotides match TRBD2. Looked up from germline, CDR1 is SGHTA and CDR2 is FQGNSA. V was clipped by 2 bases and J by 2 bases; unmatched bases: 9. The CDR3 totals 16 residues. The CDR3 DNA reads as TGTGCCAGCAGCTTACTTTCTACGGGAGGTACCTACGAGCAGTACTTC. It encodes CASSLLSTGGTYEQYF.

The chain employs TRBV29-1 and TRBJ2-3, with D perhaps matching TRBD1 or TRBD2 (5 bases each). The CDR3 length is 11 residues. Per germline, CDR1 SQVTM and CDR2 ANQGSEA. The V end was cut by 7 bases, the J end by 8 bases, with 13 bases between. The CDR3: CSASERGTQYF. The DNA for the CDR3 is TGCAGCGCCTCAGAGAGGGGTACGCAGTATTTT.

The genes are TRBV30 and TRBJ2-3; the D gene could be TRBD1 or TRBD2 (5 bases each). V was pared by 4 bases and J by 0 bases, with 14 bases between. Germline CDR1 and CDR2: GTSNPN and SVGIG (reference sequence). There are 15 residues in the CDR3. DNA of the CDR3: TGTGCCTGGACCTTAGTAGAGGGGAGCACAGATACGCAGTATTTT. Its protein is CAWTLVEGSTDTQYF. The variable domain in full, completed from reference TRBV30 and TRBJ2-3, reads SQTIHQWPATLVQPVGSPLSLECTVEGTSNPNLYWYRQAAGRGLQLLFYSVGIGQISSEVPQNLSASRPQDRQFILSSKKLLLSDSGFYLCAWTLVEGSTDTQYFGPGTRLTVL.

This clone was seen only once. V is TRBV4-1 and J is TRBJ2-4, with a possible D match to TRBD2 (6 bases). Germline CDR1 and CDR2: MGHRA and YSYEKL. The V gene lost 4 bases and the J gene lost 3 bases, with 25 bases spanning the gap. The CDR3 covers 19 residues. The CDR3 nucleotides are TGCGCCAGCAGCCGCACACTACCGGGAGTGGATGCCGGCAAAAACATTCAGTACTTC. As protein: CASSRTLPGVDAGKNIQYF.

The rearrangement links TRBV29-1 to TRBJ2-5; no reliable D call. Germline CDR1 and CDR2: SQVTM and ANQGSEA. The CDR3 runs to 13 residues. Deletions cut 6 bases from V and 0 bases from J, with 11 bases between. For the CDR3, the DNA is TGCAGCGTCAAACGGACGTACCAAGAGACCCAGTACTTC. Translation: CSVKRTYQETQYF.

The gene calls are TRBV5-6 and TRBJ2-5; no clear D gene. There are 16 residues in the CDR3. V lost 2 bases, J lost 7 bases, and 21 bases lay in between. Germline V gene data show CDR1 as SGHDT and CDR2 as YYEEEE. The CDR3 here is CASSFLRVGRWGTQYF. In DNA, the CDR3 is TGTGCCAGCAGCTTTCTTAGAGTCGGCCGTTGGGGGACCCAGTACTTC.

The chain recombines TRBV6-5 with TRBJ1-1; a weak D match, TRBD1 (5 bases). V was pared by 6 bases and J by 1 base, with 15 bases between. Germline V lookup: CDR1 MNHEY, CDR2 SVGAGI. This CDR3 has 15 residues. This CDR3 reads CASSHHGTGNTEAFF. In DNA, the CDR3 is TGTGCCAGCAGCCATCACGGGACGGGGAACACTGAAGCTTTCTTT.

The CDR3 loop reads CASSFNVGNTEAFF. DNA of the CDR3: TGTGCCAGCAGCTTTAACGTGGGGAACACTGAAGCTTTCTTT. The J gene is TRBJ1-1, the V gene TRBV2; D is unclear. Germline CDR1 SNHLY, CDR2 FYNNEI. This CDR3 spans 14 amino acids. Trimming took 6 bases from V and 1 from J, leaving 12 bases between them.

This chain joins TRBV11-2 and TRBJ1-2, with TRBD1 as a possible D gene (6 bases). V shed 0 bases and J shed 4 bases, with 12 bases lying between them. The CDR3 length is 15 residues. In germline, CDR1 is SGHAT, CDR2 FQNNGV. The CDR3 DNA sequence: TGTGCCAGCAGCTTAGAAACAGGGTTGTTCTATGGCTACACCTTC. Protein sequence: CASSLETGLFYGYTF.

J is TRBJ2-5 and V is TRBV10-1; D is uncertain. This CDR3 has 15 residues. Per the germline V gene, CDR1 is WNHNN and CDR2 is SYGVQD (reference sequence). V lost 0 bases, J lost 6 bases, and 14 bases lay in between. Here the CDR3 DNA reads TGCGCCAGCAGTGAGTCGACGGACCCCGTGAAGACCCAGTACTTC. Translated, it gives CASSESTDPVKTQYF.

V is TRBV18 and J is TRBJ2-3; no definite D call. Trimming took 5 bases from V and 3 from J, leaving 6 bases between them. CDR3 size: 12 residues. Germline values: CDR1 KGHSH, CDR2 LQKENI. The CDR3 sequence: CASSEETDTQYF. CDR3 coding DNA: TGTGCCAGCTCAGAAGAGACAGATACGCAGTATTTT.

This chain joins TRBV5-4 and TRBJ1-2; no clear D gene. The CDR3 consists of 14 residues. Germline CDR1 and CDR2: SGHNT and YYREEE (reference sequence). Trimming shortened V by 0 bases and J by 8 bases, and 14 bases separated the two germline ends. The DNA of the CDR3 is TGTGCCAGCAGCTTGGATAAGAGGGCAGGAGGCTACACCTTC. Translation: CASSLDKRAGGYTF.

The rearrangement uses TRBV4-3 and TRBJ2-7; TRBD1 agrees at 9 bases. V was clipped by 1 base and J by 4 bases; unmatched bases: 5. Germline loops: CDR1 LGHNA, CDR2 YSLEER. The CDR3 loop spans 15 amino acids. The CDR3 DNA is TGCGCCAGCAGCCAAGGGTACAGGGGGCCTTACGAGCAGTACTTC. It encodes CASSQGYRGPYEQYF.

The V call is TRBV6-1, the J call TRBJ2-7, with a possible D match to TRBD2 (5 bases). Per the germline V gene, CDR1 is MNHNS and CDR2 is SASEGT. V was shortened by 3 bases and J by 4 bases, with 16 bases between the two germline ends. The CDR3 has 15 amino acids. The CDR3 coding sequence is TGTGCCAGCAGTGATTTGGGAGTGGTCGCGTACGAGCAGTACTTC. Translated, it gives CASSDLGVVAYEQYF.

V is TRBV29-1 and J is TRBJ1-1; 8 bases are shared with TRBD1. The CDR3 length is 13 residues. The germline V gene encodes CDR1 SQVTM and CDR2 ANQGSEA. J lost 0 bases, V lost 7 bases, and 4 bases had no gene match. CDR3 nucleotides: TGCAGCGCTAAGGGACAGGTGAACACTGAAGCTTTCTTT. Its protein product is CSAKGQVNTEAFF.

CDR3 sequence reads: CASSQGWGMGTDTQYF. DNA of the CDR3: TGCGCCAGCAGCCAAGGTTGGGGAATGGGCACAGATACGCAGTATTTT. This rearrangement joins TRBV4-1 to TRBJ2-3; D is undetermined. Trimming took 1 base from V and 1 from J, leaving 12 bases between them. This CDR3 is 16 amino acids long. CDR1 is MGHRA, CDR2 YSYEKL, per germline.